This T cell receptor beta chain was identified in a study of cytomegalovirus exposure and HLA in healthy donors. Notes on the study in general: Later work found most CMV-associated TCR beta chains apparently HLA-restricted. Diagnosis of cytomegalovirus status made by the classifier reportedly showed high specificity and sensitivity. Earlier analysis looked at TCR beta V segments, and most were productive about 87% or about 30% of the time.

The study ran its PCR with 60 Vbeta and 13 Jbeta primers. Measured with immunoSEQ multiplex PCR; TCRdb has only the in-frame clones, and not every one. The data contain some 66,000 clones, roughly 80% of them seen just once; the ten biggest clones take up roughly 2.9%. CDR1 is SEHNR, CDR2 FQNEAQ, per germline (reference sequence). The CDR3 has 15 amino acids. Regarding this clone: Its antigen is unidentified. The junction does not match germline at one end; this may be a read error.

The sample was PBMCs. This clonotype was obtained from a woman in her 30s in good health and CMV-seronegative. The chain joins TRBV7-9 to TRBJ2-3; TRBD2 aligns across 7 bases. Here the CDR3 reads CSSREKAGYTDTQYF. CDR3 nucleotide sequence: TGTTCCAGCAGAGAGAAAGCGGGGTACACAGATACGCAGTATTTT.